Below are 13 T cell receptor beta chains sequenced from a single sample in a study of T cell responses to AZD1222 COVID-19 vaccine. TCRdb keeps only in-frame clones here, not all; method: immunoSEQ multiplex PCR. The data contain about 130,000 clones, 75% to 90% of them singletons. Here the sequenced sample was peripheral blood, taken on day 0 of AZD1222 vaccination. The receptors originated from an adult in good health.

This chain joins TRBV10-3 and TRBJ1-1, with no clear D. CDR3 length: 13 amino acids. Germline V lookup: CDR1 ENHRY, CDR2 SYGVKD. The germline V and J ends were trimmed by 4 bases and 1 base, with 7 bases remaining between them. The CDR3 DNA reads TGTGCCATCAGTGCTGGACCGAACACTGAAGCTTTCTTT. Translated: CAISAGPNTEAFF.

V is TRBV7-8 and J is TRBJ2-2; 7 bases agree with TRBD1. Germline values: CDR1 SGHVS, CDR2 FQNEAQ. The J segment lost 6 bases and the V segment lost 1 base, leaving 2 bases of the junction unmatched. The CDR3 is made up of 14 amino acids. This chain's CDR3 is CASSLVGGAGELFF. Here the CDR3 DNA reads TGTGCCAGCAGCTTAGTAGGGGGCGCCGGGGAGCTGTTTTTT.

The chain combines TRBV7-8 with TRBJ1-1, with D uncertain. CDR3 size: 13 residues. The V end lost 4 bases, the J end lost 4 bases, and 10 bases lay between the germline ends. Germline V gene sequence: CDR1 SGHVS, CDR2 FQNEAQ. The CDR3 is CASSWRRLTEAFF. DNA of the CDR3: TGTGCCAGCAGCTGGAGGCGCCTCACTGAAGCTTTCTTT.

CDR3: CASSESRGYGYTF. The CDR3, as DNA: TGCGCCAGCAGTGAGTCGAGGGGGTATGGCTACACCTTC. J is TRBJ1-2 and V is TRBV10-1; a possible D gene is TRBD1 (6 bases). In germline, CDR1 is WNHNN, CDR2 SYGVQD (reference sequence). The CDR3 is 13 amino acids. Trimming left V 0 bases short and J 5 bases short, with 7 bases between.

The rearrangement joins TRBV18 to TRBJ2-7, with D possibly TRBD2 on 5 matching bases. V was shortened by 0 bases and J by 3 bases, with 18 bases between the two germline ends. From germline, CDR1 is KGHSH and CDR2 LQKENI. This CDR3 is built from 17 residues. The CDR3 region is CASSPPSSGKERYEQYF. CDR3 in DNA: TGTGCCAGCTCACCACCGTCTTCCGGGAAGGAACGCTACGAGCAGTACTTC. Full variable domain (outside the CDR3, taken from reference TRBV18 and TRBJ2-7): NAGVMQNPRHLVRRRGQEARLRCSPMKGHSHVYWYRQLPEEGLKFMVYLQKENIIDESGMPKERFSAEFPKEGPSILRIQQVVRGDSAAYFCASSPPSSGKERYEQYFGPGTRLTVT.

The V and J genes are TRBV6-2 or TRBV6-3 and TRBJ2-1; D is perhaps TRBD1 (5 bases). This CDR3 contains 13 residues. The V end lost 4 bases, the J end lost 2 bases, and 6 bases lay between the germline ends. Germline V gene data show CDR1 as MNHEY and CDR2 as SVGEGT. DNA of the CDR3: TGTGCCAGCAGTTGGGGCCCCTACAATGAGCAGTTCTTC. Amino acid sequence: CASSWGPYNEQFF.

V and J are TRBV9 and TRBJ1-6; possible D gene TRBD1, 6 bases. CDR1 is SGDLS and CDR2 is YYNGEE in the germline V gene. The CDR3 consists of 15 residues. V gave up 0 bases and J gave up 7 bases, with 11 bases separating them. CDR3 sequence: CASSVGQALNSPLHF. CDR3 coding DNA: TGTGCCAGCAGCGTAGGACAGGCCCTCAATTCACCCCTCCACTTT.

The chain is built from TRBV5-6 and TRBJ2-3; TRBD2 agrees at 12 bases. The germline CDR1 and CDR2 sequences are SGHDT and YYEEEE. CDR3 length equals 15 residues. J was trimmed by 5 bases and V by 2 bases; bases with no gene match: 3. CDR3 coding DNA: TGTGCCAGCAGCTTTTCTAGCGGGGGGGTAGATACGCAGTATTTT. This sequence encodes CASSFSSGGVDTQYF.

This rearrangement joins TRBV4-1 to TRBJ1-5, with D possibly being TRBD1 (5 bases). V dropped 1 base and J dropped 1 base, with 11 bases sitting between them. This CDR3 is 16 amino acids long. The germline CDR1 and CDR2 sequences are MGHRA and YSYEKL. This CDR3 is CASSQAGGGSNQPQHF. DNA for the CDR3: TGCGCCAGCAGCCAAGCAGGCGGGGGAAGCAATCAGCCCCAGCATTTT.

The J gene is TRBJ1-1, the V gene TRBV2; TRBD1 agrees at 12 bases. Germline V gene lookup returns CDR1 SNHLY and CDR2 FYNNEI. This CDR3 is 15 amino acids long. The V gene end was trimmed by 8 bases and the J gene end by 5 bases; junction bases not matched to a gene: 9. As DNA, the CDR3 is TGTGCCAGCGGTACCGGGACAGGGGGCCGAACTGAAGCTTTCTTT. This gives the protein CASGTGTGGRTEAFF.

The CDR3 region has the DNA TGTGCCAGCAGTTCCGGACAGTCTGGGGCCAACGTCCTGACTTTC. This encodes CASSSGQSGANVLTF. The J gene is TRBJ2-6, the V gene TRBV6-2 or TRBV6-3; weak D call: TRBD1 (6 bases). The CDR3 length is 15 residues. V lost 4 bases, J lost 1 base, and 8 bases lay in between. Germline assignment: CDR1 MNHEY and CDR2 SVGEGT.

Notes on this clone: The junction shows a germline mismatch at one end, possibly a read error. The V gene is TRBV5-4, the J gene TRBJ1-4, with D tentatively TRBD1 (5 bases). This CDR3 has 13 residues. The germline V gene has CDR1 SGHNT and CDR2 YYREEE (reference sequence). The CDR3 is CGAGQGVGEKLFF. In DNA form, the CDR3 reads TGCGGGGCCGGCCAGGGTGTAGGTGAAAAACTGTTTTTT.

J is TRBJ2-2 and V is TRBV5-1; 14 nucleotides line up with TRBD2. The CDR3 consists of 19 residues. Germline V lookup: CDR1 SGHRS, CDR2 YFSETQ. V lost 4 bases and J lost 0; bases outside the gene matches: 8. The CDR3 loop reads CASSISGTSGGSNTGELFF. DNA of the CDR3: TGCGCCAGCAGCATATCCGGGACTAGCGGGGGCTCGAACACCGGGGAGCTGTTTTTT. The full variable domain, in which reference TRBV5-1 and TRBJ2-2 provide the parts outside the CDR3, is KAGVTQTPRYLIKTRGQQVTLSCSPISGHRSVSWYQQTPGQGLQFLFEYFSETQRNKGNFPGRFSGRQFSNSRSEMNVSTLELGDSALYLCASSISGTSGGSNTGELFFGEGSRLTVL.